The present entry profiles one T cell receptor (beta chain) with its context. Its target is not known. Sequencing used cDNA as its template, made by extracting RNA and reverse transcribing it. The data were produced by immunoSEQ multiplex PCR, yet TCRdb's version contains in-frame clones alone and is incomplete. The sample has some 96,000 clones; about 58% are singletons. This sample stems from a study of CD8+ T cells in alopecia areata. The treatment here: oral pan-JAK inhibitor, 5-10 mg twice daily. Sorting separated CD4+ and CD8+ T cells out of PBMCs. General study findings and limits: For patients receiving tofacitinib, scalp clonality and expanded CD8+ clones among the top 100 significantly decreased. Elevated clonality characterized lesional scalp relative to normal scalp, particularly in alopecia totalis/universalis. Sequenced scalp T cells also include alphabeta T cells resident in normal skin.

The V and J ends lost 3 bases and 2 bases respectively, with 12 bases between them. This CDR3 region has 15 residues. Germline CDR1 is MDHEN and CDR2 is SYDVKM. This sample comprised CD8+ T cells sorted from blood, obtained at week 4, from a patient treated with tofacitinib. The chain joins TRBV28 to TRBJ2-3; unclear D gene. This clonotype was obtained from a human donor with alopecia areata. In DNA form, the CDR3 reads TGTGCCAGCAGTTTTCCCCGAATACTCACAGATACGCAGTATTTT. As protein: CASSFPRILTDTQYF.